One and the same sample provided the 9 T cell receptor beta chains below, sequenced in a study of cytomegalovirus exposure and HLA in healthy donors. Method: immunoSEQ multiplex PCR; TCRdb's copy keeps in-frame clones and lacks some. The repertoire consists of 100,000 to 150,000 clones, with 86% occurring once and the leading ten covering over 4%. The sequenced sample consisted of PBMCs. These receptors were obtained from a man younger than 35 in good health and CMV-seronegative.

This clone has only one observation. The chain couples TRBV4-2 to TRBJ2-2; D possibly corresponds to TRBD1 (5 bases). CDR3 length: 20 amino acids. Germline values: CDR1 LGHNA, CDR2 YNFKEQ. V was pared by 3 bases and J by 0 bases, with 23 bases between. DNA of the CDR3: TGTGCCAGCAGCCAGGCTCCTGGACACGCGGTTGGGGCGAACACCGGGGAGCTGTTTTTT. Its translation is CASSQAPGHAVGANTGELFF.

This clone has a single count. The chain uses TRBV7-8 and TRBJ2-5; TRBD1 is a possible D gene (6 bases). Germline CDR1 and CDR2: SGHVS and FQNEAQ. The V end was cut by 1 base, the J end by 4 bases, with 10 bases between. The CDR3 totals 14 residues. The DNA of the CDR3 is TGTGCCAGCAGCTTAGTCGGCAGGGGAGAGACCCAGTACTTC. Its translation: CASSLVGRGETQYF. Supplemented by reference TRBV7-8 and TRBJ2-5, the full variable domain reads GAGVSQSPRYKVAKRGQDVALRCDPISGHVSLFWYQQALGQGPEFLTYFQNEAQLDKSGLPSDRFFAERPEGSVSTLKIQRTQQEDSAVYLCASSLVGRGETQYFGPGTRLLVL.

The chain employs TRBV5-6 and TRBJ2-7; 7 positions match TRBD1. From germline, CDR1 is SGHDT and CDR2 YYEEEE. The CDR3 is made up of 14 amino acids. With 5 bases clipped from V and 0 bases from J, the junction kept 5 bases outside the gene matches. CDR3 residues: CASSWDRNSYEQYF. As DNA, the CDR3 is TGTGCCAGCAGTTGGGACAGAAACTCCTACGAGCAGTACTTC.

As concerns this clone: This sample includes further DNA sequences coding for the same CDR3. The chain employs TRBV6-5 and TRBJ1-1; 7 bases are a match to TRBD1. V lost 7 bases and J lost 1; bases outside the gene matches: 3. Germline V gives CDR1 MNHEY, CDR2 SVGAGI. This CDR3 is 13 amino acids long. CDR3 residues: CASTRTGNTEAFF. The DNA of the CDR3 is TGTGCCAGCACCCGGACAGGGAACACTGAAGCTTTCTTT.

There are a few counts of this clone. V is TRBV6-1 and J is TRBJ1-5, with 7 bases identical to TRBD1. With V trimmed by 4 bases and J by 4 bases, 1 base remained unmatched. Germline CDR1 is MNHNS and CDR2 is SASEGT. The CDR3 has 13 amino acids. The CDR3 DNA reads TGTGCCAGCAGTGGGACAGGTAATCAGCCCCAGCATTTT. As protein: CASSGTGNQPQHF.

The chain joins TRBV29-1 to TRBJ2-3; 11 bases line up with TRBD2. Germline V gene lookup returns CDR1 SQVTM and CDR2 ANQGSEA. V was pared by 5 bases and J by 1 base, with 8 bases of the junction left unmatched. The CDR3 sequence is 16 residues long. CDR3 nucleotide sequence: TGCAGCGTTTCCAATAGCGGGGGGGCCGGCACAGATACGCAGTATTTT. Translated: CSVSNSGGAGTDTQYF.

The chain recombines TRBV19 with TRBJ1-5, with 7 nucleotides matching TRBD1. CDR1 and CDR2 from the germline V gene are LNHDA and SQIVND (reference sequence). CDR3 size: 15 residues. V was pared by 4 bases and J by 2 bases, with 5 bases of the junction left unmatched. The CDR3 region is CASSTYDRGNQPQHF. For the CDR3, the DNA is TGTGCCAGTAGTACTTACGACAGGGGCAATCAGCCCCAGCATTTT.

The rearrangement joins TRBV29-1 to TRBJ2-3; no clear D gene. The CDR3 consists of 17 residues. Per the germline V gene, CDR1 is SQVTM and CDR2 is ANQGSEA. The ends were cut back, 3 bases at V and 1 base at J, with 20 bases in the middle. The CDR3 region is CSVEDRYWSHRTDTQYF. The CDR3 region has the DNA TGCAGCGTTGAGGATAGGTATTGGAGCCACCGCACAGATACGCAGTATTTT.

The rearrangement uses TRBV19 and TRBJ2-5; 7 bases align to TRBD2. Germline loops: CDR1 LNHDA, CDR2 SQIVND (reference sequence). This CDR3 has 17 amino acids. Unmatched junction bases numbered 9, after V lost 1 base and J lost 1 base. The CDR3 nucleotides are TGTGCCAGTAGTATAGGGTCGTTAGCGGGCCTCCAAGAGACCCAGTACTTC. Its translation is CASSIGSLAGLQETQYF.